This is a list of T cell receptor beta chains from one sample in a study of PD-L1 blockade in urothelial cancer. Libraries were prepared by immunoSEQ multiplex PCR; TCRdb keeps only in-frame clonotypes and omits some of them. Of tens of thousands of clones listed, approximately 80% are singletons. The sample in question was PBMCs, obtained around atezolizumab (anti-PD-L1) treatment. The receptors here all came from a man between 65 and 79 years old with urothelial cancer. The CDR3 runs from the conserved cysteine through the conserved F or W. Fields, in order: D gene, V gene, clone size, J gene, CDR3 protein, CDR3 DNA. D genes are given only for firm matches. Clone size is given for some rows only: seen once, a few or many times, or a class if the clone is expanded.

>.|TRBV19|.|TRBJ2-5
CASSAGLGNVAETQYF
TGTGCCAGTAGTGCTGGTCTGGGGAATGTAGCGGAGACCCAGTACTTC
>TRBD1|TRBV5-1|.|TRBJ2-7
CASSLMGQGTQKYEQYF
TGCGCCAGCAGCTTGATGGGACAGGGCACCCAGAAATACGAGCAGTACTTC
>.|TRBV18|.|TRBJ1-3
CASSPDRTSGNTIYF
TGTGCCAGCTCACCAGACAGAACCTCTGGAAACACCATATATTTT
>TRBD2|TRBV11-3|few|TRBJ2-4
CASSLDGRDAREDIQYF
TGTGCCAGCAGCTTAGACGGGCGGGATGCTCGGGAGGACATTCAGTACTTC
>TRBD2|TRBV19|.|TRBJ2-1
CASSNLGTSGEYEQFF
TGTGCCAGTAGTAATCTGGGGACTAGCGGGGAGTATGAGCAGTTCTTC
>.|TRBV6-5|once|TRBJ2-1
CASSYSRDSYNEQFF
TGTGCCAGCAGTTACTCACGCGACTCCTACAATGAGCAGTTCTTC
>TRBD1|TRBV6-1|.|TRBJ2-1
CASRMTGGDNEQFF
TGTGCCAGCAGGATGACAGGGGGAGACAATGAGCAGTTCTTC
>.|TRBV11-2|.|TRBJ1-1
CASTPDSWKLLPRGTEAFF
TGTGCCAGCACCCCCGACTCCTGGAAATTACTCCCACGGGGAACTGAAGCTTTCTTT
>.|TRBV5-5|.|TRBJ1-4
CASSLAGEDGNPANEKLFF
TGTGCCAGCAGCTTGGCCGGGGAGGACGGGAATCCGGCTAATGAAAAACTGTTTTTT
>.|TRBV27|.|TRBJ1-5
CASSQTTGLSNQPQHF
TGTGCCAGCAGTCAAACAACAGGGCTTAGCAATCAGCCCCAGCATTTT
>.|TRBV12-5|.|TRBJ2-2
CASSGLDTGELFF
TGTGCTAGTTCGGGGTTGGACACCGGGGAGCTGTTTTTT
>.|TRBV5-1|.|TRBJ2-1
CASSAGPYSYNEQFF
TGCGCCAGCAGTGCAGGGCCCTACTCCTACAATGAGCAGTTCTTC
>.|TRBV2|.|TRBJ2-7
CASSEEAFYEQYF
TGTGCCAGCAGTGAAGAAGCCTTCTACGAGCAGTACTTC
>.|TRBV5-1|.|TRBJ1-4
CASSFGGDGEKLFF
TGCGCCAGCAGCTTCGGGGGGGACGGTGAAAAACTGTTTTTT
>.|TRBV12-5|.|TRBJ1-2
CASGLGGGYYGYTF
TGTGCTAGTGGTTTGGGCGGGGGGTACTATGGCTACACCTTC
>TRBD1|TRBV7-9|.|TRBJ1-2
CASSLDRGNVGYTF
TGTGCCAGCAGCTTAGACAGGGGGAATGTTGGCTACACCTTC
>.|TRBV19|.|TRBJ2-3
CASKASGATDTQYF
TGTGCCAGTAAAGCGTCAGGGGCGACAGATACGCAGTATTTT
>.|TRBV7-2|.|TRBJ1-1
CASSFHTSAEAFF
TGTGCCAGCAGCTTTCACACAAGTGCTGAAGCTTTCTTT
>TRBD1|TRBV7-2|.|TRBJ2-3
CASRRSGTATDTQYF
TGTGCCAGCAGACGCTCCGGGACAGCTACAGATACGCAGTATTTT
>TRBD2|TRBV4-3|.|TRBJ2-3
CASSQASGALTDTQYF
TGCGCCAGCAGCCAAGCTAGCGGAGCGTTAACAGATACGCAGTATTTT
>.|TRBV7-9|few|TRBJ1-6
CASSLGTKALSPLHF
TGTGCCAGCAGCCTCGGGACAAAGGCGCTCTCACCCCTCCACTTT
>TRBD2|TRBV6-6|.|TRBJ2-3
CASSHGLAFVDTQYF
TGTGCCAGCAGTCATGGACTAGCTTTCGTCGATACGCAGTATTTT
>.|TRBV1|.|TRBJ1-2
CTSSQRLDRENYGYTF
TGCACCAGCAGCCAAAGATTGGACAGGGAGAACTATGGCTACACCTTC
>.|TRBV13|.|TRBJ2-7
CASSFKRINHGEQYF
TGTGCCAGCAGCTTTAAGAGGATCAATCACGGCGAGCAGTACTTC
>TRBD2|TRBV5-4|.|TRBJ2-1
CASSLDSGRANEQFF
TGTGCCAGCAGCTTGGATAGCGGGAGGGCCAATGAGCAGTTCTTC
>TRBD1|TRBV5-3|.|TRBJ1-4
CARSYRDRGAANEKLFF
TGTGCCAGAAGCTACCGGGACAGGGGGGCCGCTAATGAAAAACTGTTTTTT
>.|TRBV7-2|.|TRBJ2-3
CASSSGPPRGLYTQYF
TGTGCCAGCAGCTCCGGACCCCCTAGAGGACTGTATACGCAGTATTTT
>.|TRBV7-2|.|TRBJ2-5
CASSYPPVRETQYF
TGTGCCAGCAGCTACCCCCCAGTCAGGGAGACCCAGTACTTC
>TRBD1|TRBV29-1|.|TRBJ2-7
CSVRQGDYEQYF
TGCAGCGTGAGACAGGGGGATTACGAGCAGTACTTC
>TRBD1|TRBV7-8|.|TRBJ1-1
CASSSQGEAEAFF
TGTGCCAGCAGCTCGCAGGGGGAAGCTGAAGCTTTCTTT
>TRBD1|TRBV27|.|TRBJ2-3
CASSSRTGGSIDTQYF
TGTGCCAGCAGTTCCCGGACAGGGGGCTCAATAGATACGCAGTATTTT
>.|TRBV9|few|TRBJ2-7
CASSVGAGSYEQYF
TGTGCCAGCAGCGTAGGGGCAGGGTCCTACGAGCAGTACTTC
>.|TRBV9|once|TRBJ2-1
CASSVGGTSYNEQFF
TGTGCCAGCAGCGTAGGCGGGACTTCCTACAATGAGCAGTTCTTC
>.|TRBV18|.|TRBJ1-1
CASSPTPVGAEAFF
TGTGCCAGCTCACCAACGCCGGTGGGCGCTGAAGCTTTCTTT
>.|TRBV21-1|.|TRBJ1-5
CASSMGTVLHQPQHF
TGTGCCAGCAGCATGGGGACAGTGCTTCATCAGCCCCAGCATTTT
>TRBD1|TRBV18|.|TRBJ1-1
CASSPGQGRLNTEAFF
TGTGCCAGCTCACCCGGACAGGGAAGGTTGAACACTGAAGCTTTCTTT
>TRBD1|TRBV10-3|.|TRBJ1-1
CAILGQGTEAFF
TGTGCCATCTTAGGACAGGGGACTGAAGCTTTCTTT
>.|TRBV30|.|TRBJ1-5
CAWNTGSNQPQHF
TGTGCCTGGAATACAGGTAGCAATCAGCCCCAGCATTTT
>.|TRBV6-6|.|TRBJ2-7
CASSLGPSGREQYF
TGTGCCAGCAGTCTAGGCCCGTCGGGTCGCGAGCAGTACTTC
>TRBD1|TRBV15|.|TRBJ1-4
CATSMRTGGNEKLFF
TGTGCCACCAGCATGCGGACAGGGGGAAATGAAAAACTGTTTTTT
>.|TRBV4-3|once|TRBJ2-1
CASSPRGQRGYNEQFF
TGCGCCAGCAGCCCCCGGGGACAGCGGGGGTACAATGAGCAGTTCTTC
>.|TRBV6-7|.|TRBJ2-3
CASSYSPGPGDTQYF
TGTGCCAGCAGTTACTCCCCAGGGCCGGGAGATACGCAGTATTTT
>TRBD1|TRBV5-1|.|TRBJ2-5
CASSLDRVGETQYF
TGCGCCAGCAGCCTAGACAGGGTTGGGGAGACCCAGTACTTC
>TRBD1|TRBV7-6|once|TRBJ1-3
CASSLTGVSGNTIYF
TGTGCCAGCAGCCTGACAGGGGTCTCTGGAAACACCATATATTTT
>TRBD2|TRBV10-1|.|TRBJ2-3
CASQSGRDTQYF
TGCGCCAGCCAAAGCGGGAGAGATACGCAGTATTTT
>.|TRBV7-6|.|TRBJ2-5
CASSFGFGARETQYF
TGTGCCAGCAGCTTCGGTTTTGGGGCAAGGGAGACCCAGTACTTC